A selection of T cell receptor beta chains follows, all from one sample in a study of cytomegalovirus exposure and HLA in healthy donors. Only in-frame clones appear in the TCRdb table, and some are missing; sequencing was by immunoSEQ multiplex PCR. The table has 75,000 to 95,000 clones, 78% seen once; the top ten hold 4.4%. Source material: PBMCs. The source of these receptors is a male donor in good health and CMV-seropositive. Both conserved end residues are trimmed from each CDR3. The order of the fields is CDR3 length, V gene, CDR3 protein.

>14|TRBV19
ASSPRLAGVTDTQY
>15|TRBV5-1
ASSLTSNQRAKNIQY
>10|TRBV7-2
ASSETTYEQY
>12|TRBV6-5
ASSPLGGTDTQY
>8|TRBV7-4
ASSPPGYT
>13|TRBV6-5
ASRLAQGAAYEQY
>13|TRBV5-1
ASSFPSQVTGELF
>13|TRBV7-6
ASSFQGAGDNEQF
>13|TRBV28
ASSLTGDPTFEQY
>14|TRBV9
ASSVGTGGLTDTQY
>11|TRBV10-3
AGGAGVVYEQY
>14|TRBV9
ASSAREAGFQETQY
>13|TRBV27
ASSLSPRQGAEAF
>15|TRBV18
ASSPPGASKADSPLH
>13|TRBV4-2
ASSPGTRSADTQY
>14|TRBV9
ASSVVSPGQAYGYT
>11|TRBV18
ASSRTGSETQY
>9|TRBV6-6
AHGQIYEQH
>12|TRBV5-6
ASTLLDRQETQY
>12|TRBV7-9
ASSNLLVGYEQY
>11|TRBV25-1
ASRQGWTGELF
>13|TRBV7-9
ASSTPRGRTGELF
>12|TRBV18
ASSPLTGSYEQY
>12|TRBV28
ASTPLSVNYGYT
>14|TRBV19
ASSITSGQGGEKLF
>13|TRBV10-3
AISSKGPATDTQY
>13|TRBV2
ASSEVAFLNQPQH
>12|TRBV29-1
SVGGLAGVNEQF
>13|TRBV4-1
ASSQLTGDNQPQH